This T cell receptor (beta chain) was obtained from a study of blood T cell repertoires in COVID-19. This table comes from immunoSEQ multiplex PCR, and its TCRdb copy is limited to in-frame clones, with some not included. The sample holds tens of thousands of clones, 88% seen once. The J segment lost 2 bases and the V segment lost 2 bases, leaving 12 bases of the junction unmatched. Germline-derived CDR1 and CDR2 are LNHDA and SQIVND (reference sequence). The CDR3 totals 18 residues. The sequencing input was peripheral blood. The chain is built from TRBV19 and TRBJ2-5, with 9 bases matching TRBD1. The TCR sequence derives from a human donor in a cohort sampled during active COVID-19. The DNA of the CDR3 is TGTGCCAGTAGTATAAGGGGAGGACAGGGGAGGGATCAAGAGACCCAGTACTTC. It yields the protein CASSIRGGQGRDQETQYF.